This T cell receptor beta chain emerged from a study of blood T cell repertoires in COVID-19 (dated by TCRdb to 2018 to 2021). As for the study more broadly: Samples covering the acute and convalescent phases of COVID-19 were provided by collaborators in the United States, Italy and Spain. Subjects who had been exposed to COVID-19, were actively infected with it, or had recovered from it provided the deeply sampled blood TCRbeta repertoires that made up the dataset. HLA class I and class II types, where available, came from metadata supplied by the sample provider rather than from assay-based typing. The sample metadata nearly always contained a de-identified subject ID, COVID-19 status, age in years and sex. Samples were obtained from the ongoing ImmuneRACE study (first 160 participants) and from 950 to 1,500 subjects provided by 6 global collaborators. The repertoires were made available in a free public database intended to serve as a resource for research on the immune response to SARS-CoV-2. The prospective study material was composed of cDNA or gDNA derived from T cells, B-cell-depleted T cells, or PBMCs. What the authors observed across the whole study: The quantity of clinical and demographic metadata differed by source and by participant and was supplied without curation.

The germline V gene sets CDR1 to MNHEY and CDR2 to SVGAGI. Including the terminal cysteine and phenylalanine, the CDR3 comprises 13 residues. Just the 39-base CDR3 DNA is kept, in frame starting at base 1. At the junction V is shortened by 10 bases and J by 5 bases, with 16 bases in between. Comments on this clone: This receptor's antigen is unknown. Base-call qualities are not available, and no considerably larger clone is one nucleotide away.

In the prospective study, participants were roughly 18 to 90 years old, resided in about two dozen geographic areas of the United States, and were enrolled through a virtual design. In the prospective study, participants were assigned to cohorts based on the clinical history participants reported in a screening survey and a study questionnaire. For ImmuneRACE Cohort 3, a participant was defined as recovered based on two consecutive negative NP/OP PCR tests, clearance by a healthcare professional, or resolution of symptoms. Mobile phlebotomists in the prospective study collected whole blood, serum and a nasopharyngeal or oropharyngeal swab from every participant. Additional blood draws and questionnaires over an approximately two-month period could optionally be provided by prospective study participants. Before DNA extraction, prospective study blood samples were shipped either frozen or at room temperature.

TCRbeta CDR3 regions were amplified from genomic DNA by means of the immunoSEQ Assay, a bias-controlled multiplex PCR. The study's processing was this. Nucleated cell counts per sample were estimated from amplification of reference gene primers within the assay. To quantify the absolute abundance of each unique TCRbeta CDR3 rearrangement, sequence reads were collapsed and filtered. For each sample, productive Simpson clonality was calculated as the square root of Simpson's diversity index across productive rearrangements. Drawn from immuneACCESS, this table holds only the in-frame rearrangements with V and J called that TCRdb kept. Clones are partly lost; checked studies trace under half to an unresolved V gene and leave the rest unexplained. D and trimming come from the DNA, and the V and J calls and clone size come from that table. Counted in this sample were around 390,000 clones; 80% to 90% of them appeared once. Roughly 9.4% of the sample lies in the top ten.

Sequencing was done on a sample of PBMCs or T cells enriched from blood (not recorded which). The V and J genes are TRBV6-5 and TRBJ2-3; the D gene is possibly TRBD1, with 6 bases matching. The receptor was derived from a woman aged 45-65 years who had recovered from COVID-19. The DNA reads TGTGCCACCCAGCAGGGGATGCGAGATACGCAGTATTTT. This gives the protein CATQQGMRDTQYF.